This paragraph covers one TCR beta chain sequence. This sample is part of a study of blood T cell repertoires in COVID-19. The wider study: COVID-19 samples collected from the United States, Italy and Spain covered acute and convalescent phases.

Original processing methods: Amplification with reference gene primers provided the estimates of nucleated cell counts. TCRdb's table, derived via immunoSEQ multiplex PCR, lists solely in-frame clones and lacks some. V and J calls and clone size are as listed in that table; D and trimming were resolved from the DNA. The sample lists some 100,000 clones; more than 60% were seen once. Sequenced: peripheral blood. The TCR sequence derives from a man aged 50 to 59 with acute or convalescent COVID-19.

The CDR3 DNA sequence: TGTGCCAGCTCACCTTCCACTAGCGGGAGAAACCACGAGCAGTACTTC. It codes for CASSPSTSGRNHEQYF. The chain combines TRBV18 with TRBJ2-7, with 11 bases fitting TRBD2. Germline loops: CDR1 KGHSH, CDR2 LQKENI. The CDR3 extends over 16 amino acids. After removal of 3 bases from V and 5 bases from J, the junction contained 9 bases not matched to a gene.